This TCR beta chain was retrieved from a study of beta chain features in type 1 diabetes. Sorting that relied on CD45RO/CCR7/CD25/CD127/CD95/CD27 yielded CD4+ naive, central memory, regulatory and stem cell-like memory cells. Concerning this clone: No antigen is known for it.

Expressed TCRB transcripts were sequenced, since all the RNA that had been isolated was reverse transcribed. Method: immunoSEQ multiplex PCR; TCRdb's copy keeps in-frame clones and lacks some. The table lists 300,000 to 350,000 clones, approximately 13% of them singletons, with roughly 0.015% in the top ten. The CDR3 extends over 17 amino acids. Germline values: CDR1 SGDLS, CDR2 YYNGEE. Trimming at V came to 3 bases and at J to 0 bases, leaving 9 bases not matched to a gene. Findings and caveats of the study: Moderate yet significant TCRB CDR3 shortening was seen in Type 1 diabetes patients in all four CD4+ subsets.

This receptor was obtained from a woman between 18 and 29 years old with type 1 diabetes. Sequencing input: naive CD4+ T cells from blood. This chain connects TRBV9 to TRBJ2-1; 7 bases match TRBD1. CDR3 nucleotides: TGTGCCAGCAGCGCTAACATGGGACAGAGCTCCTACAATGAGCAGTTCTTC. Its translation: CASSANMGQSSYNEQFF.